The 14 T cell receptor beta chains reported below all come from one sample, sequenced in a study of graft-versus-host responses after intestinal transplantation (dated by TCRdb to about 2021). The library was produced with the immunoSEQ multiplex PCR assay. TCRdb's version of the immuneACCESS table is confined to in-frame rearrangements and falls short of the full clone set. An unresolved V gene accounts for under half of the shortfall where checked; the remainder is of unknown origin. Here the sample has around 87,000 clones; approximately 90% occur a single time. Roughly 0.39% of the sample lies in the top ten. The sample's time point, from its label and the paper: cells obtained before transplantation from donor or recipient. Their antigens are not known. Sequences were derived from unstimulated CD8+ T cells sorted from spleen or lymph node cells, sampled before transplant. The receptors were sampled from a human donor who was the organ donor for an intestinal transplant.

This chain uses TRBV5-6 with TRBJ2-7; 8 nucleotides agree with TRBD1. After removal of 4 bases from V and 2 bases from J, the junction contained 8 bases not matched to a gene. The germline CDR1 and CDR2 sequences are SGHDT and YYEEEE. CDR3 length: 15 residues. The CDR3 region has the DNA TGTGCCAGCAGCCCGCTAAGGACAGGGACCTACGAGCAGTACTTC. Amino acid sequence: CASSPLRTGTYEQYF. The whole variable domain, remainder taken from reference TRBV5-6 and TRBJ2-7, is DAGVTQSPTHLIKTRGQQVTLRCSPKSGHDTVSWYQQALGQGPQFIFQYYEEEERQRGNFPDRFSGHQFPNYSSELNVNALLLGDSALYLCASSPLRTGTYEQYFGPGTRLTVT.

In its sample, this clone was seen once. V gene TRBV4-1 combines with J gene TRBJ2-1, with TRBD1 matching 8 bases. Unmatched junction bases numbered 8, after V lost 1 base and J lost 6 bases. CDR1 and CDR2 (germline): MGHRA, YSYEKL. The CDR3 consists of 16 residues. The CDR3 DNA is TGCGCCAGCAGCCAAGGTCCGCAGGGGGCGGCCAATGAGCAGTTCTTC. This translates into CASSQGPQGAANEQFF.

The CDR3: CASRFLLAGDYNEQFF. Here the CDR3 DNA reads TGTGCCAGCCGATTTCTCTTGGCGGGGGACTACAATGAGCAGTTCTTC. This chain uses TRBV2 with TRBJ2-1; 7 bases fit TRBD2. The length of the CDR3 is 16 residues. V gave up 8 bases and J gave up 3 bases; unmatched junction bases: 13. Germline V gives CDR1 SNHLY, CDR2 FYNNEI.

The rearrangement links TRBV27 to TRBJ1-6; 7 bases fit TRBD1. V lost 5 bases to trimming and J lost 10 bases; unmatched junction nucleotides: 8. The CDR3 is 14 amino acids. Germline V lookup: CDR1 MNHEY, CDR2 SMNVEV (reference sequence). CDR3: CASSLTGFWSPLHF. The CDR3 nucleotides are TGTGCCAGCAGTCTGACAGGGTTCTGGTCACCCCTCCACTTT.

The rearrangement links TRBV7-9 to TRBJ1-2, with 11 bases that match TRBD1. This CDR3 contains 14 residues. Germline CDR1 is SEHNR and CDR2 is FQNEAQ (reference sequence). V trimming: 3 bases; J trimming: 8 bases; junction bases outside the gene matches: 5. CDR3 DNA: TGTGCCAGCAGCTTCGGGACAGGGGGGACAGGCTACACCTTC. Protein sequence: CASSFGTGGTGYTF.

The chain uses TRBV6-1 and TRBJ1-2, with D perhaps TRBD1 (5 bases). Germline-derived CDR1 and CDR2 are MNHNS and SASEGT. There are 13 residues in the CDR3. V was trimmed by 7 bases and J by 4 bases, leaving 13 bases between them. In DNA form, the CDR3 reads TGTGCCAGCACCACAGGCGGGGGCTATGGCTACACCTTC. Translated, it gives CASTTGGGYGYTF.

The chain uses TRBV27 and TRBJ2-2; 7 bases match TRBD1. This CDR3 has 16 residues. The J segment lost 2 bases and the V segment lost 3 bases, leaving 6 bases of the junction unmatched. CDR1 MNHEY and CDR2 SMNVEV come from the germline V gene (reference sequence). CDR3 region: CASSLLDRVNTGELFF. In DNA, the CDR3 is TGTGCCAGCAGTTTGCTAGACAGGGTAAACACCGGGGAGCTGTTTTTT.

V gene TRBV5-6 combines with J gene TRBJ2-3; 8 nucleotides line up with TRBD2. This CDR3 spans 16 amino acids. V lost 4 bases to trimming and J lost 3 bases; unmatched junction nucleotides: 10. Germline V CDR1 and CDR2: SGHDT, YYEEEE. The CDR3 sequence is CASSSRGGKVTDTQYF. DNA for the CDR3: TGTGCCAGCAGCAGCCGCGGGGGGAAAGTAACAGATACGCAGTATTTT.

V gene TRBV4-1 combines with J gene TRBJ1-1; TRBD1 matches at 8 bases. CDR3 length: 15 residues. The J segment lost 5 bases and the V segment lost 2 bases, leaving 7 bases of the junction unmatched. CDR1 and CDR2 (germline): MGHRA, YSYEKL. In nucleotides, the CDR3 is TGCGCCAGCAGCCAACAAGACAGGGGTCGGACTGAAGCTTTCTTT. It translates to CASSQQDRGRTEAFF.

The chain joins TRBV7-9 to TRBJ2-3; 9 bases match TRBD2. With 5 bases clipped from V and 4 bases from J, the junction kept 7 bases outside the gene matches. This CDR3 is built from 15 residues. CDR1 is SEHNR and CDR2 is FQNEAQ in the germline V gene (reference sequence). This CDR3 reads CASSQLAGSADTQYF. CDR3 DNA: TGTGCCAGCAGCCAACTAGCGGGTTCGGCAGATACGCAGTATTTT.

This chain links TRBV2 with TRBJ2-7, with 9 bases identical to TRBD1. Germline-derived CDR1 and CDR2 are SNHLY and FYNNEI. With V trimmed by 10 bases and J by 6 bases, 10 bases remained unmatched. The CDR3 sequence is 13 residues long. This chain's CDR3 is CAIFWGQGGEQYF. The CDR3 DNA is TGTGCCATCTTTTGGGGACAGGGCGGCGAGCAGTACTTC.

V usage is TRBV15 and J usage is TRBJ1-1, with TRBD1 matching 7 bases. Germline assignment: CDR1 LNHNV and CDR2 YYDKDF (reference sequence). The trim removed 2 bases at V and 3 bases at J, leaving 3 bases unmatched. There are 14 residues in the CDR3. In DNA, the CDR3 is TGTGCCACCAGCAGACCCCAGGGGGACACTGAAGCTTTCTTT. Its translation is CATSRPQGDTEAFF.

The chain combines TRBV7-3 with TRBJ2-1; 8 bases match TRBD2. J gave up 1 base and V 5 bases, and 7 bases lay outside the gene matches. Looked up from germline, CDR1 is SGHTA and CDR2 is FQGTGA. This CDR3 contains 16 residues. CDR3 bases: TGTGCCAGCAGCCCAACCCGGGGGGGGTCCTACAATGAGCAGTTCTTC. Residues: CASSPTRGGSYNEQFF.

This clone was counted only a few times. This rearrangement joins TRBV19 to TRBJ1-6; D unresolved. V lost 5 bases and J 10 bases, leaving 12 bases between the germline ends. This CDR3 spans 13 amino acids. CDR1 is LNHDA and CDR2 is SQIVND in the germline V gene (reference sequence). The CDR3 coding sequence is TGTGCCAGTAGTGAAGGCGGGCAATCACCCCTCCACTTT. As protein: CASSEGGQSPLHF.